This record covers a single T cell receptor beta chain. This sample is drawn from a study of blood T cell repertoires in COVID-19. As for the study in general: Acute and convalescent COVID-19 samples came from the United States, Italy and Spain. The cDNA or gDNA used as material had been derived from T cells, B-cell-depleted T cells, or PBMCs.

In the original analysis: The assay estimated nucleated cells by amplifying reference gene primers. This table comes from immunoSEQ multiplex PCR, and its TCRdb copy is limited to in-frame clones, with some not included. V, J and clone size derive from that table, while D and trimming were established from the DNA sequence. The sample holds about 240,000 clones, around 86% seen once. Unmatched junction bases numbered 8, after V lost 0 bases and J lost 12 bases. This CDR3 comprises 16 residues. Per the germline V gene, CDR1 is LNHDA and CDR2 is SQIVND (reference sequence). V and J are TRBV19 and TRBJ2-1; TRBD2 aligns across 13 bases. Sequencing was carried out using peripheral blood. The clonotype originates from a woman aged 60-75 years with active or convalescent COVID-19. The CDR3 reads CASSIDGLAGAPGQFF. The CDR3 DNA is TGTGCCAGTAGTATAGACGGACTAGCGGGGGCCCCTGGGCAGTTCTTC.